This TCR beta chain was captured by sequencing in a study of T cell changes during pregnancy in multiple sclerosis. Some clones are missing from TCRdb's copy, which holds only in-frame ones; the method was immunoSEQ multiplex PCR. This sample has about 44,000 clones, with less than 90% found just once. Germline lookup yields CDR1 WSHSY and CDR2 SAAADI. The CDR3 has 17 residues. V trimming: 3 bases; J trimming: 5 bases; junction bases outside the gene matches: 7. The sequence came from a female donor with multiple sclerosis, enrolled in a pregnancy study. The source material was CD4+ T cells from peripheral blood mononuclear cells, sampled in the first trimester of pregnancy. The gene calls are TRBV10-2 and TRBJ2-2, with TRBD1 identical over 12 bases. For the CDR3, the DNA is TGCGCCAGCAGTGAAGGGACAGGGGGCGGTTGGACCGGGGAGCTGTTTTTT. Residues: CASSEGTGGGWTGELFF.